This entry lists 14 T cell receptor beta chains sequenced from one sample in a study of T cell responses to AZD1222 COVID-19 vaccine. Assay used: immunoSEQ multiplex PCR; TCRdb lists only in-frame clones, some missing. The sample yields roughly 100,000 clones, 88% seen once. The starting material was peripheral blood, obtained on day 0 of AZD1222 vaccination. The receptors derive from an adult in good health.

This clone was seen more than once but under ten times. This rearrangement joins TRBV15 to TRBJ1-3; D unclear. CDR1 is LNHNV and CDR2 is YYDKDF in the germline V gene (reference sequence). The CDR3 is 13 amino acids. Trimming shortened V by 9 bases and J by 2 bases, and 11 bases separated the two germline ends. DNA for the CDR3: TGTGCCACTGGAGGGAGTGCTGGAAACACCATATATTTT. This codes for CATGGSAGNTIYF.

The chain has TRBV18 and TRBJ1-4, with D unclear. V was shortened by 3 bases and J by 7 bases, with 9 bases between the two germline ends. Looked up from germline, CDR1 is KGHSH and CDR2 is LQKENI. This CDR3 comprises 13 residues. The CDR3 sequence is CASSPGVGEKLFF. The CDR3 nucleotides are TGTGCCAGCTCACCGGGCGTAGGTGAAAAACTGTTTTTT.

The chain uses TRBV6-4 and TRBJ2-3; possibly TRBD2 for D (6 bases). CDR3 length: 16 amino acids. V lost 3 bases, J lost 5 bases, and 18 bases lay in between. CDR1 and CDR2 from the germline V gene are MRHNA and SNTAGT. CDR3 nucleotides: TGTGCCAGCAGTGAAGGGTCCAGCGGAGGGCAAGATACGCAGTATTTT. This sequence encodes CASSEGSSGGQDTQYF.

The chain has TRBV5-1 and TRBJ1-2, with 8 bases matching TRBD1. This CDR3 has 15 residues. V shed 1 base and J 6 bases; nucleotides not matched to a gene: 8. The germline V gene encodes CDR1 SGHRS and CDR2 YFSETQ. The CDR3 region has the DNA TGCGCCAGCAGCTTGAACGGACAGGGCCAGCATGGCTACACCTTC. It yields the protein CASSLNGQGQHGYTF. The full variable domain, rest sourced from reference TRBV5-1 and TRBJ1-2, is KAGVTQTPRYLIKTRGQQVTLSCSPISGHRSVSWYQQTPGQGLQFLFEYFSETQRNKGNFPGRFSGRQFSNSRSEMNVSTLELGDSALYLCASSLNGQGQHGYTFGSGTRLTVV.

The CDR3 spells CASSVGRDPPYEQYF. CDR3 sequence (DNA): TGTGCCAGCAGCGTCGGGCGGGACCCTCCCTACGAGCAGTACTTC. The chain carries TRBV9 and TRBJ2-7; the D gene is possibly TRBD2 (6 bases). V was pared by 2 bases and J by 2 bases, with 14 bases between. Looked up from germline, CDR1 is SGDLS and CDR2 is YYNGEE. CDR3 length equals 15 residues.

The gene calls are TRBV6-1 and TRBJ1-1; no firm D call. The germline V gene has CDR1 MNHNS and CDR2 SASEGT. V was clipped by 1 base and J by 11 bases, with 8 bases between them. The CDR3 spans 11 residues. The DNA of the CDR3 is TGTGCCAGCAGTGAAGACCCTAATGCTTTCTTT. Its protein is CASSEDPNAFF.

This chain joins TRBV5-6 and TRBJ1-5; 10 positions match TRBD1. V lost 2 bases to trimming and J lost 2 bases; unmatched junction nucleotides: 1. Germline V gene sequence: CDR1 SGHDT, CDR2 YYEEEE. The CDR3 sequence is 15 residues long. DNA of the CDR3: TGTGCCAGCAGCTTCGGGACAGGGGGCAATCAGCCCCAGCATTTT. Translating it yields CASSFGTGGNQPQHF. Full variable domain (missing parts from reference TRBV5-6 and TRBJ1-5): DAGVTQSPTHLIKTRGQQVTLRCSPKSGHDTVSWYQQALGQGPQFIFQYYEEEERQRGNFPDRFSGHQFPNYSSELNVNALLLGDSALYLCASSFGTGGNQPQHFGDGTRLSIL.

The V and J genes are TRBV27 and TRBJ2-5; 12 bases line up with TRBD2. With 6 bases clipped from V and 5 bases from J, the junction kept 4 bases outside the gene matches. The CDR3 loop spans 14 amino acids. Germline values: CDR1 MNHEY, CDR2 SMNVEV (reference sequence). CDR3 residues: CASRTSGRGETQYF. The CDR3 bases are TGTGCCAGCAGGACTAGCGGGAGAGGGGAGACCCAGTACTTC.

The rearrangement uses TRBV7-9 and TRBJ1-4; D is uncertain. The length of the CDR3 is 15 residues. V was cut by 1 base and J by 1 base, with 7 bases left in between. Looked up from germline, CDR1 is SEHNR and CDR2 is FQNEAQ (reference sequence). CDR3 loop: CASSLGQLTNEKLFF. DNA for the CDR3: TGTGCCAGCAGCTTAGGGCAGCTAACTAATGAAAAACTGTTTTTT.

This clone was seen a handful of times. This chain links TRBV6-1 with TRBJ2-7, with a tentative D call TRBD2 (5 bases). This CDR3 comprises 16 residues. Germline V gives CDR1 MNHNS, CDR2 SASEGT. V was shortened by 0 bases and J by 3 bases, with 15 bases between the two germline ends. The CDR3 bases are TGTGCCAGCAGTGAAGCGGCGTCGGGAAGGTTCTACGAGCAGTACTTC. Its protein product is CASSEAASGRFYEQYF.

The V and J genes are TRBV5-4 and TRBJ2-5, with D possibly TRBD2 on 6 matching bases. This CDR3 has 16 amino acids. V shed 4 bases and J shed 2 bases, with 18 bases lying between them. Germline CDR1 reads SGHNT; CDR2 reads YYREEE (reference sequence). The CDR3 protein is CASSQGGGATQETQYF. CDR3 bases: TGTGCCAGCAGCCAGGGAGGTGGAGCCACACAAGAGACCCAGTACTTC.

The chain combines TRBV2 with TRBJ2-7; no firm D call. Trimming removed 3 bases at V and 6 bases at J, with 6 bases between. The CDR3 spans 11 residues. Germline V gene sequence: CDR1 SNHLY, CDR2 FYNNEI. The CDR3 nucleotides are TGTGCCAGCAGTGAGTCCGGCGAGCAGTACTTC. Its protein is CASSESGEQYF.

This chain uses TRBV6-5 with TRBJ1-2, with 9 bases lining up with TRBD1. After removal of 7 bases from V and 7 bases from J, the junction contained 10 bases not matched to a gene. The CDR3 is 14 amino acids. Germline CDR1 reads MNHEY; CDR2 reads SVGAGI. CDR3 amino acids: CASTVGQGYGGYTF. The CDR3 DNA reads TGTGCCAGCACCGTCGGACAGGGGTACGGTGGCTACACCTTC.

The CDR3 DNA is TGTGCCAGCAGCCAAGATACGGGACGTGGCTACACCTTC. It yields the protein CASSQDTGRGYTF. The chain employs TRBV4-2 and TRBJ1-2; weak D call: TRBD1 (5 bases). Germline V gene sequence: CDR1 LGHNA, CDR2 YNFKEQ. This CDR3 contains 13 residues. Trimming removed 0 bases from V and 7 bases from J, with 9 bases in between.